This T cell receptor (beta chain) was profiled in a study of cytomegalovirus exposure and HLA in healthy donors. On the study more broadly: Of the donors genotyped, 398 in all, about 80% fell in the Caucasian-associated ancestry cluster.

Primers: 60 Vbeta forward and 13 Jbeta reverse. Measured with immunoSEQ multiplex PCR; TCRdb has only the in-frame clones, and not every one. The sample has some 170,000 clones; around 81% are singletons. About this clone itself: Its antigen is not known.

Study-level points and caveats: The authors enumerated 150 to 200 TCR beta chains as linked to cytomegalovirus.

This CDR3 contains 16 residues. Germline V gene lookup returns CDR1 SGHRS and CDR2 YFSETQ. The ends lost 4 bases at V and 1 base at J; junction bases unmatched: 10. Input material: PBMCs. The clonotype comes from a young woman in good health and CMV-seropositive. V usage is TRBV5-1 and J usage is TRBJ1-2, with 7 bases fitting TRBD1. CDR3 bases: TGCGCCAGCAGCGTTACAGGGGAATTAGTTAACTATGGCTACACCTTC. Translation: CASSVTGELVNYGYTF.